The T cell receptor (beta chain) described here comes from a study of T cell repertoires in cytomegalovirus infection. Study at large: Well-studied HLA-B-restricted epitopes and recently identified HLA-C-restricted epitopes of CMV were both used in the study. CMV infection together with matching HLA type was indicated by public TCR beta signatures.

One entry per CDR3 protein, called by TCRdb with MiXCR from the reads. The table includes fewer than 70,000 distinct CDR3 sequences, about 26% detected once. Regarding the study as a whole: HLA-C-restricted CMV clonotypes gave the most frequent clonotype in two of eight donors. Cumulative public TCR beta family frequency identified CMV carriers with the relevant HLA.

Many counts were recorded for this clonotype. The antigen is unknown. CDR3 length equals 13 residues. V lost 5 bases to trimming and J lost 8 bases; unmatched junction nucleotides: 6. Germline CDR1 SGHTA, CDR2 FQGNSA. This chain uses TRBV7-2 with TRBJ1-2; 9 bases are a match to TRBD1. The sequence came from a human donor in good health (CMV status not recorded). Some clones in this sample may be carry-over from other donors' samples. The specimen comprised CD8+ T cells from cultured PBMCs, sampled from culture after CMV antigen stimulation. Here the CDR3 reads CASSQGQGEGYTF. The CDR3 DNA follows: TGTGCCAGCAGCCAGGGACAGGGTGAAGGCTACACCTTC. Full variable domain (missing parts from reference TRBV7-2 and TRBJ1-2): GAGVSQSPSNKVTEKGKDVELRCDPISGHTALYWYRQSLGQGLEFLIYFQGNSAPDKSGLPSDRFSAERTGGSVSTLTIQRTQQEDSAVYLCASSQGQGEGYTFGSGTRLTVV.